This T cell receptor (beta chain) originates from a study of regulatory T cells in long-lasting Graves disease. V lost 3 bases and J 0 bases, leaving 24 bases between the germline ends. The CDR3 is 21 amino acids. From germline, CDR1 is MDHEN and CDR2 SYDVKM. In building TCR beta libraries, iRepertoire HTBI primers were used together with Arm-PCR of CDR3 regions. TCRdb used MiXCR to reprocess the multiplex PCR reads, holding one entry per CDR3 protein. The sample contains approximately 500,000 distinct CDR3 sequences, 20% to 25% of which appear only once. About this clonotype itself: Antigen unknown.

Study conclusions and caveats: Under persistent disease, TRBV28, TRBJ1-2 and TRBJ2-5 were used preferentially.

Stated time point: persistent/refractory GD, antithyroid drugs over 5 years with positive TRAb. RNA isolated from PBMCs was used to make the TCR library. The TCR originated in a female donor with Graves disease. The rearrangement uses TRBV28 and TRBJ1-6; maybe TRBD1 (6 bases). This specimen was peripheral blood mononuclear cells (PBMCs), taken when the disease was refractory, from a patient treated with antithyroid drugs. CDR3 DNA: TGTGCCAGCAGTTTTGTGTTGGGGGGCGGGGACCCTAGCTCCTATAATTCACCCCTCCACTTT. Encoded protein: CASSFVLGGGDPSSYNSPLHF.